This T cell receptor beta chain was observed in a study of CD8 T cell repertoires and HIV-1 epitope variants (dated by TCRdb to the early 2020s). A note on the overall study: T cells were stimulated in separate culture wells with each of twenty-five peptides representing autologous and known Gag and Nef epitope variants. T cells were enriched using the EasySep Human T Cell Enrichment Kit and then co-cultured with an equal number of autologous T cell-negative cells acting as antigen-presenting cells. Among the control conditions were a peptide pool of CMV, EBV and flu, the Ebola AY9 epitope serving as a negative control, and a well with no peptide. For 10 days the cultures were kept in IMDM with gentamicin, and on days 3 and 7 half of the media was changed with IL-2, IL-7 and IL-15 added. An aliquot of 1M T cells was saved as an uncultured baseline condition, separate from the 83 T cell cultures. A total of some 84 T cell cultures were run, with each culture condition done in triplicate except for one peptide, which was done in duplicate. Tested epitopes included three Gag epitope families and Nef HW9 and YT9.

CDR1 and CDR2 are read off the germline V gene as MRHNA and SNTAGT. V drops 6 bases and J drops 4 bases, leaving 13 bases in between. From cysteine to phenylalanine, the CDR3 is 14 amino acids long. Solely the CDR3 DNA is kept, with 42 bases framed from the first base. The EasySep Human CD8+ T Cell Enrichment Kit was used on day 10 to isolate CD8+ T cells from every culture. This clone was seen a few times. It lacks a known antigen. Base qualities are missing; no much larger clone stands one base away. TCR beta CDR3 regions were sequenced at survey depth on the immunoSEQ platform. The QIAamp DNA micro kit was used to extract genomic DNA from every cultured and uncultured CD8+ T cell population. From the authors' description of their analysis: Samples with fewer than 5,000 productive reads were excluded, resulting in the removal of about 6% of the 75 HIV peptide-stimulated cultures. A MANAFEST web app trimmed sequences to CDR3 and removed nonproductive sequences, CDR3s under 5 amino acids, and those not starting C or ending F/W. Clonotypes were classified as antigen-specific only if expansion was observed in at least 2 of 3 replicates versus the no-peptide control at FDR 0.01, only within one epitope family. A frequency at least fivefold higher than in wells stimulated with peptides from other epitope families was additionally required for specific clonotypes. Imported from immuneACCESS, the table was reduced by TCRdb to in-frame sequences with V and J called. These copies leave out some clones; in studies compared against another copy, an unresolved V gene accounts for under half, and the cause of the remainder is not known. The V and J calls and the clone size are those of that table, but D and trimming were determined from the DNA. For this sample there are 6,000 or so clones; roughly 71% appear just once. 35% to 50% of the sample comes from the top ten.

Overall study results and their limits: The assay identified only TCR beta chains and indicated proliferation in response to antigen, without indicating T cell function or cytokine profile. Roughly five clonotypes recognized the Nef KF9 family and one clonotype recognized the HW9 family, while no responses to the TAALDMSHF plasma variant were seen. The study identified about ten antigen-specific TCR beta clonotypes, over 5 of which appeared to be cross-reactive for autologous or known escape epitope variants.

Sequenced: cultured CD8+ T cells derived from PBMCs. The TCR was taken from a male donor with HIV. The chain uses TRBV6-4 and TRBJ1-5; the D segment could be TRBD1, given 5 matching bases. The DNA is TGTGCCAGCAGATCCGTACAGGAAAATCAGCCCCAGCATTTT. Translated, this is CASRSVQENQPQHF.